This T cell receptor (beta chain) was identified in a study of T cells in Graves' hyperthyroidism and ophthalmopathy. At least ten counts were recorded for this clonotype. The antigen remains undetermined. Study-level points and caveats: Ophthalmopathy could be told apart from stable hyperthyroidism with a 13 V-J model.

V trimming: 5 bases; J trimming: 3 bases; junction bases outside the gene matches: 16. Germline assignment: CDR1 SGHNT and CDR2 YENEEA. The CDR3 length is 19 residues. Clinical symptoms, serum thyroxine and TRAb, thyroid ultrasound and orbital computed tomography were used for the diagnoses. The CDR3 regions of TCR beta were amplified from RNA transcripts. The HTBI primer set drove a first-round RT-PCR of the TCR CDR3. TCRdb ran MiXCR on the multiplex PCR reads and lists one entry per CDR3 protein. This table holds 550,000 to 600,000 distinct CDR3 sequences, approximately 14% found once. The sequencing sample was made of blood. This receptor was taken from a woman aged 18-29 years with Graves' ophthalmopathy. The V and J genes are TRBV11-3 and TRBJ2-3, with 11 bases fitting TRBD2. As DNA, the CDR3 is TGTGCCAGCAGCCCCGCATGGACTAGCGGGTCTTCGGGGACAGATACGCAGTATTTT. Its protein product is CASSPAWTSGSSGTDTQYF.